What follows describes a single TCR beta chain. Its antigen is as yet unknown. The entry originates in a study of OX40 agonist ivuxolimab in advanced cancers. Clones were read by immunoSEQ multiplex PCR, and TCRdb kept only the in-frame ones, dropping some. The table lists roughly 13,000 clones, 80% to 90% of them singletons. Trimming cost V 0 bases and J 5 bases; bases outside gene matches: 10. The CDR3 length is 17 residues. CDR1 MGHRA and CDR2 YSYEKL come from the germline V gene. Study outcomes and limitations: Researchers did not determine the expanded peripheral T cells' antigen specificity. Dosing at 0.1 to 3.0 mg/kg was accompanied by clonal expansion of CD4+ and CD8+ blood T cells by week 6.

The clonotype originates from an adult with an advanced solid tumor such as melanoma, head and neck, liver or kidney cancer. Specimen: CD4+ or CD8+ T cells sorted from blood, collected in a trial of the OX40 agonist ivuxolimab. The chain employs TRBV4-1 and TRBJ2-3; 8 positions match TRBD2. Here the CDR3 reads CASSQDPGGAERDTQYF. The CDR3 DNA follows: TGCGCCAGCAGCCAAGATCCCGGGGGGGCAGAAAGAGATACGCAGTATTTT.